These T cell receptor beta chains were read from a single sample in a study of blood T cell repertoires in COVID-19. The assay was immunoSEQ multiplex PCR, and TCRdb's table has in-frame clones only and misses some. The table includes approximately 300,000 clones, 85% detected once. Sequencing was carried out using PBMCs or T cells enriched from blood (not recorded which). These receptors came from a young woman who had been exposed to COVID-19. Both conserved end residues are part of each CDR3. The D gene is left open where the match is weak. Clone size, where shown, is once, few, many, or a class for clones that have expanded.

V	J	size	D	CDR3	DNA
TRBV6-2/TRBV6-3	TRBJ2-2	NA	NA	CASSILENTGELFF	TGTGCCAGCAGTATACTTGAGAACACCGGGGAGCTGTTTTTT
TRBV4-1	TRBJ2-7	NA	TRBD2	CASSQGLAVSYEQYF	TGCGCCAGCAGCCAAGGACTAGCGGTCTCCTACGAGCAGTACTTC
TRBV25-1	TRBJ2-7	few	TRBD1	CASSLTGTASYEQYF	TGTGCCAGCAGCCTTACCGGGACAGCTTCCTACGAGCAGTACTTC
TRBV6-6	TRBJ1-2	NA	NA	CASSYLQGKGYGYTF	TGTGCCAGCAGTTACCTACAGGGCAAGGGCTATGGCTACACCTTC
TRBV7-2	TRBJ2-2	NA	NA	CASSSTRDGELFF	TGTGCCAGCAGCTCGACTCGAGACGGGGAGCTGTTTTTT
TRBV6-5	TRBJ2-3	NA	NA	CASRRIWGADTQYF	TGTGCCAGCAGAAGAATATGGGGGGCAGATACGCAGTATTTT
TRBV19	TRBJ1-6	few	NA	CASSTGTVNSPLHF	TGTGCCAGTAGCACCGGGACTGTGAATTCACCCCTCCACTTT
TRBV12-5	TRBJ1-6	NA	TRBD1	CASGLETGTAMNSPLHF	TGTGCTAGTGGTTTAGAAACCGGGACAGCTATGAATTCACCCCTCCACTTT
TRBV4-1	TRBJ1-5	NA	TRBD1	CASSRETGGNQPQHF	TGCGCCAGCAGCCGGGAGACAGGGGGCAATCAGCCCCAGCATTTT
TRBV7-6	TRBJ2-7	NA	NA	CASSLATDYEQYF	TGTGCCAGCAGCTTAGCGACAGACTACGAGCAGTACTTC
TRBV19	TRBJ1-1	NA	NA	CASGDSLNTEAFF	TGTGCCAGTGGCGACAGCCTTAACACTGAAGCTTTCTTT
TRBV4-1	TRBJ2-7	many	NA	CASSQDGTGSYEQYF	TGCGCCAGCAGCCAAGACGGAACAGGGTCCTACGAGCAGTACTTC
TRBV14	TRBJ2-5	few	NA	CASSQDMGGETQYF	TGTGCCAGCAGCCAAGATATGGGGGGAGAGACCCAGTACTTC
TRBV19	TRBJ1-1	NA	NA	CASSMTGTLNTEAFF	TGTGCCAGTAGTATGACCGGGACTTTGAACACTGAAGCTTTCTTT
TRBV28	TRBJ2-7	NA	TRBD1	CASRVGQAYEQYF	TGTGCCAGCAGGGTGGGACAGGCCTACGAGCAGTACTTC
TRBV28	TRBJ2-1	NA	NA	CASSLVRAYNEQFF	TGTGCCAGCAGTTTAGTTAGAGCCTACAATGAGCAGTTCTTC
TRBV14	TRBJ2-1	NA	TRBD2	CASSTRTGSGTSGPEQFF	TGTGCCAGCAGCACACGTACGGGATCCGGGACTAGCGGACCTGAGCAGTTCTTC
TRBV6-5	TRBJ1-5	NA	NA	CASSYSRSMDQPQHF	TGTGCCAGCAGTTACTCGAGAAGCATGGATCAGCCCCAGCATTTT
TRBV5-1	TRBJ2-2	few	NA	CASSVGPVGTGELFF	TGCGCCAGCAGCGTGGGCCCCGTCGGCACCGGGGAGCTGTTTTTT
TRBV4-1	TRBJ1-2	NA	NA	CASSDGGGIVSRYTF	TGCGCCAGCAGCGATGGGGGAGGAATCGTTTCACGCTACACCTTC
TRBV7-6	TRBJ1-1	NA	TRBD1	CASSPDRGSNTEAFF	TGTGCCAGCAGCCCGGACAGGGGTTCGAACACTGAAGCTTTCTTT
TRBV30	TRBJ2-3	NA	TRBD2	CAWSVRMSGRIRTDTQYF	TGTGCCTGGAGTGTACGGATGAGCGGGAGGATCCGCACAGATACGCAGTATTTT
TRBV5-1	TRBJ1-5	NA	NA	CASSLEGGSQPQHF	TGCGCCAGCAGCTTGGAGGGGGGGAGTCAGCCCCAGCATTTT